This is a list of T cell receptor beta chains from one sample in a study of a mutant IDH1 vaccine in newly diagnosed glioma. TCRdb keeps only in-frame clones here, not all; method: immunoSEQ multiplex PCR. The sample carries around 84,000 clones, 70% to 90% recorded once. These TCRs are of unknown antigen specificity. The sequenced sample was PBMCs, obtained from a glioma patient whose treatment included an IDH1 peptide vaccine. The receptors here all came from a man in his forties with glioma. Both conserved end residues are part of each CDR3. The D gene is left open where the match is weak. Not every row has a clone size; where given, it reads once, few, many or a size class.

size	D	V	J	CDR3	DNA
-	TRBD1	TRBV7-2	TRBJ1-2	CASSLDSRGPYTF	TGTGCCAGCAGCTTAGACAGCAGGGGGCCGTACACCTTC
-	TRBD2	TRBV5-1	TRBJ2-3	CASSWAGGRTDTQYF	TGCGCCAGCAGCTGGGCGGGGGGCCGCACAGATACGCAGTATTTT
-	-	TRBV4-1	TRBJ2-7	CASSQATGSPYEQYF	TGCGCCAGCAGCCAAGCCACGGGCTCCCCTTACGAGCAGTACTTC
-	-	TRBV5-1	TRBJ2-5	CASSLGPGSGETQYF	TGCGCCAGCAGCTTGGGGCCGGGGAGCGGAGAGACCCAGTACTTC
-	TRBD2	TRBV5-6	TRBJ2-3	CASSFAGVSDTQYF	TGTGCCAGCAGCTTTGCGGGGGTCAGTGATACGCAGTATTTT
once	-	TRBV7-8	TRBJ1-2	CASSASWGGLSYGYTF	TGTGCCAGCAGCGCTTCCTGGGGGGGGCTCAGCTATGGCTACACCTTC
-	-	TRBV5-1	TRBJ2-7	CASSFRRGGEQYF	TGCGCCAGCAGCTTTCGCAGGGGCGGGGAGCAGTACTTC
-	-	TRBV7-2	TRBJ2-2	CASSLGLSGELFF	TGTGCCAGCAGCCTCGGACTATCTGGGGAGCTGTTTTTT
-	-	TRBV2	TRBJ2-7	CASSTGYHEQYF	TGTGCCAGCAGTACAGGGTACCACGAGCAGTACTTC
-	-	TRBV11-3	TRBJ2-7	CASSLGGSSYEQYF	TGTGCCAGCAGCTTAGGTGGGAGCTCCTACGAGCAGTACTTC
once	TRBD1	TRBV18	TRBJ2-7	CASSPAGTAYEQYF	TGTGCCAGCTCACCGGCCGGGACAGCCTACGAGCAGTACTTC
-	TRBD2	TRBV7-2	TRBJ2-7	CASSLCCGREASYEQYF	TGTGCCAGCAGCTTATGTTGCGGGCGGGAGGCTTCCTACGAGCAGTACTTC
-	-	TRBV2	TRBJ2-7	CASSLGLVSYEQYF	TGTGCCAGCAGCCTGGGACTGGTATCCTACGAGCAGTACTTC
-	TRBD2	TRBV9	TRBJ2-1	CASSTLGTRGIEQFF	TGTGCCAGCAGCACCCTTGGGACTAGGGGAATTGAGCAGTTCTTC
-	-	TRBV30	TRBJ2-5	CASTGLQETQYF	TGTGCCTCTACAGGGCTCCAAGAGACCCAGTACTTC
few	-	TRBV9	TRBJ1-1	CASSVLLMSTEAFF	TGTGCCAGCAGCGTACTCCTTATGAGCACTGAAGCTTTCTTT
-	-	TRBV19	TRBJ2-1	CASRLDRSSYNEQFF	TGTGCCAGTCGCCTCGACAGGTCTTCCTACAATGAGCAGTTCTTC
-	-	TRBV7-2	TRBJ2-3	CASSSRPHTDTQYF	TGTGCCAGCAGCTCCAGACCTCACACAGATACGCAGTATTTT
-	-	TRBV9	TRBJ2-5	CASSEGSETQYF	TGTGCCAGCTCCGAGGGCTCTGAGACCCAGTACTTC
-	-	TRBV19	TRBJ1-1	CASQTGRGYSEAFF	TGTGCCAGTCAAACAGGGAGGGGTTACTCTGAAGCTTTCTTT
-	TRBD1	TRBV19	TRBJ1-5	CASSRGQGGRRQPQHF	TGTGCCAGTAGTCGGGGACAGGGGGGTAGGCGTCAGCCCCAGCATTTT
-	-	TRBV6-5	TRBJ1-2	CASISRTYGYTF	TGTGCCAGCATTTCGCGAACCTATGGCTACACCTTC
-	TRBD1	TRBV19	TRBJ2-5	CASNSGTGKETQYF	TGTGCCAGCAATTCCGGGACAGGGAAAGAGACCCAGTACTTC
-	-	TRBV27	TRBJ1-5	CASSVLGQPQHF	TGTGCCAGCAGCGTTTTAGGTCAGCCCCAGCATTTT
-	TRBD2	TRBV7-2	TRBJ2-7	CASSLRGGPSYEQYF	TGTGCCAGCAGCTTACGGGGGGGTCCCTCCTACGAGCAGTACTTC
-	-	TRBV18	TRBJ2-5	CASSPRSGARETQYF	TGTGCCAGCTCACCACGTTCAGGGGCGCGAGAGACCCAGTACTTC
-	-	TRBV28	TRBJ1-5	CASSSAGQPQHF	TGTGCCAGCAGTTCAGCAGGCCAGCCCCAGCATTTT
-	TRBD1	TRBV7-2	TRBJ2-1	CASRRDRGPYNEQFF	TGTGCCAGCAGACGGGACAGGGGGCCCTACAATGAGCAGTTCTTC
-	TRBD1	TRBV27	TRBJ2-1	CASSPEQGAYNEQFF	TGTGCCAGCAGCCCGGAACAGGGGGCATACAATGAGCAGTTCTTC